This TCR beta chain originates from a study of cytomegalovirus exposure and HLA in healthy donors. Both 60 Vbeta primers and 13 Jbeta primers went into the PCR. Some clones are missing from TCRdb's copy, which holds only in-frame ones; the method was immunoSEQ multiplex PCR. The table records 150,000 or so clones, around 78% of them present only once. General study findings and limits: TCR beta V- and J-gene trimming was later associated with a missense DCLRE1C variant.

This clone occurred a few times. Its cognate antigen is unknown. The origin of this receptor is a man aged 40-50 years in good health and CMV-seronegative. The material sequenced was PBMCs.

CDR3 residues: CASSVERSYNEQFF. The CDR3 nucleotides are TGTGCCAGCAGCGTAGAAAGGAGTTACAATGAGCAGTTCTTC. The J gene is TRBJ2-1, the V gene TRBV9; D call uncertain. Germline-derived CDR1 and CDR2 are SGDLS and YYNGEE. V was clipped by 0 bases and J by 4 bases, with 8 bases between them. This CDR3 has 14 residues.